A single sample is the source of the 32 T cell receptor beta chains below, sequenced in a study of long-term antiretroviral therapy in people with HIV. Run at survey level, the immunoSEQ assay was version v3.0. Clones were read by immunoSEQ multiplex PCR, and TCRdb kept only the in-frame ones, dropping some. The sample has 20,000 to 25,000 clones, about 82% seen once. Sample: unsorted PBMCs, taken 1.6 years after starting antiretroviral therapy. The source of these receptors is a man aged 35-49 years with HIV.

The chain has TRBV6-5 and TRBJ2-6; D is ambiguous. CDR3 length: 16 amino acids. CDR1 is MNHEY, CDR2 SVGAGI, per germline. V gave up 2 bases and J gave up 0 bases, with 8 bases separating them. The DNA of the CDR3 is TGTGCCAGCAGTTACACGGCCGCCTCTGGGGCCAACGTCCTGACTTTC. Its translation is CASSYTAASGANVLTF.

The sample holds a few counts of this clone. The rearrangement joins TRBV5-4 to TRBJ2-3; D ambiguous. The germline gives CDR1 SGHNT, CDR2 YYREEE (reference sequence). The CDR3 consists of 11 residues. Trimming took 7 bases from V and 2 from J, leaving 5 bases between them. CDR3 sequence: CASADTDTQYF. The DNA of the CDR3 is TGTGCCAGCGCCGACACAGATACGCAGTATTTT. Looking up the rest from reference TRBV5-4 and TRBJ2-3 gives the full variable domain: ETGVTQSPTHLIKTRGQQVTLRCSSQSGHNTVSWYQQALGQGPQFIFQYYREEENGRGNFPPRFSGLQFPNYSSELNVNALELDDSALYLCASADTDTQYFGPGTRLTVL.

This chain joins TRBV25-1 and TRBJ2-7, with D hard to call. The V and J ends lost 5 bases and 0 bases respectively, with 5 bases between them. This CDR3 contains 12 residues. Germline assignment: CDR1 MGHDK and CDR2 SYGVNS. The CDR3 DNA sequence: TGTGCCAGCAGTCTGAGCTCCTACGAGCAGTACTTC. Its translation is CASSLSSYEQYF.

CDR3 sequence reads: CAISLEADISGYTF. CDR3 coding DNA: TGTGCCATCAGCCTAGAAGCGGATATTAGCGGCTACACCTTC. The V call is TRBV10-3, the J call TRBJ1-2; D not resolved. Germline CDR1 reads ENHRY; CDR2 reads SYGVKD. CDR3 size: 14 residues. The V end was cut by 6 bases, the J end by 8 bases, with 19 bases between.

V usage is TRBV7-9 and J usage is TRBJ2-7; TRBD2 matches at 13 bases. The junction had 6 bases not matched to a gene; V was cut back by 5 bases and J by 5 bases. The V gene's germline CDR1 is SEHNR and CDR2 FQNEAQ (reference sequence). CDR3 size: 15 residues. The CDR3 DNA reads TGTGCCAGCAGCACTAGCGGGAGGGCCGGGAACGAGCAGTACTTC. Its protein is CASSTSGRAGNEQYF.

The chain uses TRBV18 and TRBJ1-4; possible D gene TRBD1, 5 bases. Germline V CDR1 and CDR2: KGHSH, LQKENI. The V end lost 4 bases, the J end lost 6 bases, and 9 bases lay between the germline ends. The CDR3 runs to 13 residues. The CDR3 protein is CASSRGPDEKLFF. In nucleotides, the CDR3 is TGTGCCAGCTCACGGGGCCCAGATGAAAAACTGTTTTTT.

This chain uses TRBV15 with TRBJ2-6; 12 nucleotides line up with TRBD1. The CDR3 is made up of 19 amino acids. Germline values: CDR1 LNHNV, CDR2 YYDKDF (reference sequence). With V trimmed by 4 bases and J by 0 bases, 7 bases remained unmatched. The CDR3 DNA reads TGTGCCACCAGCACCCTGGGACAGGGGGCGAACTCTGGGGCCAACGTCCTGACTTTC. Encoded protein: CATSTLGQGANSGANVLTF.

The V call is TRBV6-5, the J call TRBJ2-3; D unresolved. Germline loops: CDR1 MNHEY, CDR2 SVGAGI. The length of the CDR3 is 14 residues. V gave up 0 bases and J gave up 0 bases, with 4 bases separating them. CDR3 residues: CASSYSGSTDTQYF. The DNA of the CDR3 is TGTGCCAGCAGTTACTCGGGTAGCACAGATACGCAGTATTTT.

This chain connects TRBV7-9 to TRBJ2-1; the D gene could be TRBD1 or TRBD2 (5 bases each). Germline lookup yields CDR1 SEHNR and CDR2 FQNEAQ (reference sequence). There are 16 residues in the CDR3. Trimming took 5 bases from V and 0 from J, leaving 14 bases between them. CDR3 protein: CASSPPGPRSYNEQFF. CDR3 DNA sequence: TGTGCCAGCAGCCCTCCGGGACCCCGCTCCTACAATGAGCAGTTCTTC.

As for this clone: An end of the junction differs from the germline gene, which may be a read error. CDR3 sequence: CASSITGGANTGELFF. As DNA, the CDR3 is TGTGCTAGCAGCATAACAGGGGGCGCGAACACCGGGGAGCTGTTTTTT. The rearrangement links TRBV7-7 to TRBJ2-2, with 9 bases identical to TRBD1. CDR1 SSHAT and CDR2 FNYEAQ come from the germline V gene (reference sequence). The CDR3 totals 16 residues.

The chain joins TRBV2 to TRBJ2-7; 7 bases agree with TRBD1. Trimming took 3 bases from V and 2 from J; bases not matched to a gene: 7. This CDR3 is built from 15 residues. Germline CDR1 SNHLY, CDR2 FYNNEI. CDR3 DNA sequence: TGTGCCAGCAGTGAGGGGAGACAGGGCCCCTACGAGCAGTACTTC. It is translated as CASSEGRQGPYEQYF.

The genes are TRBV4-2 and TRBJ2-1, with 16 nucleotides matching TRBD2. V gave up 4 bases and J gave up 4 bases; unmatched junction bases: 10. The CDR3 has 19 residues. The germline V gene has CDR1 LGHNA and CDR2 YNFKEQ. The CDR3 DNA reads as TGTGCCAGCAGCCTCCGTACCCCGGGACTAGCGGGGGGGTACAATGAGCAGTTCTTC. Its protein is CASSLRTPGLAGGYNEQFF.

This clone appeared once. The chain has TRBV5-1 and TRBJ2-3, with unresolved D. Per germline, CDR1 SGHRS and CDR2 YFSETQ. The CDR3 totals 14 residues. V was pared by 3 bases and J by 0 bases, with 8 bases between. CDR3 nucleotide sequence: TGCGCCAGCAGCTCCACGGACAGCACAGATACGCAGTATTTT. Translated: CASSSTDSTDTQYF.

V is TRBV5-6 and J is TRBJ2-1; 7 positions match TRBD1. This CDR3 has 14 amino acids. Germline assignment: CDR1 SGHDT and CDR2 YYEEEE. Trimming cost V 0 bases and J 4 bases; bases outside gene matches: 1. CDR3 nucleotide sequence: TGTGCCAGCAGCTTGGGGGACAGTTACAATGAGCAGTTCTTC. It is translated as CASSLGDSYNEQFF.

This chain links TRBV19 with TRBJ1-5; D not resolved. This CDR3 comprises 14 residues. Trimming left V 3 bases short and J 4 bases short, with 10 bases between. Germline CDR1 reads LNHDA; CDR2 reads SQIVND (reference sequence). The CDR3 bases are TGTGCCAGTAGTATGGTCAGACTAAATCAGCCCCAGCATTTT. It yields the protein CASSMVRLNQPQHF.

In DNA, the CDR3 is TGTGCCAGCAGCCCTATCGGCCAAAGGCCGAACACTGAAGCTTTCTTT. Protein product: CASSPIGQRPNTEAFF. V is TRBV4-2 and J is TRBJ1-1; no clear D. Between the trimmed V and J ends, which lost 4 bases and 1 base, there was a span of 16 bases. CDR1 and CDR2 from the germline V gene are LGHNA and YNFKEQ. CDR3 length: 16 amino acids.

The chain employs TRBV7-9 and TRBJ1-2, with 7 nucleotides matching TRBD1. V gave up 5 bases and J gave up 8 bases; unmatched junction bases: 11. The CDR3 totals 14 residues. The germline gives CDR1 SEHNR, CDR2 FQNEAQ (reference sequence). The CDR3 protein is CASSLLLDRAGYTF. In DNA, the CDR3 is TGTGCCAGCAGCCTCCTTCTTGACAGGGCGGGCTACACCTTC.

This clone came up a few times. The CDR3 loop reads CASSSGQTLGSYEQYF. The DNA for the CDR3 is TGTGCCAGCAGCTCCGGACAGACCTTAGGATCCTACGAGCAGTACTTC. V is TRBV7-9 and J is TRBJ2-7, with D perhaps TRBD1 (6 bases). CDR1 SEHNR and CDR2 FQNEAQ come from the germline V gene (reference sequence). Trimming stripped 4 bases from V and 1 base from J, with 17 bases between. The CDR3 has 16 residues.

V and J are TRBV7-9 and TRBJ2-7; 11 nucleotides match TRBD1. The trim removed 5 bases at V and 7 bases at J, leaving 7 bases unmatched. This CDR3 is built from 14 residues. Germline loops: CDR1 SEHNR, CDR2 FQNEAQ (reference sequence). The CDR3 loop reads CASSPGQGAKEQYF. CDR3 in DNA: TGTGCCAGCAGCCCTGGACAGGGGGCGAAAGAGCAGTACTTC.

The chain is built from TRBV5-1 and TRBJ2-1; 10 positions match TRBD1. The germline CDR1 and CDR2 sequences are SGHRS and YFSETQ. This CDR3 spans 17 amino acids. V lost 3 bases, J lost 4 bases, and 10 bases stayed unmatched. The CDR3 nucleotides read TGCGCCAGCAGCTGGACGGCGGCGGGACAGGGGTACAATGAGCAGTTCTTC. Translating it yields CASSWTAAGQGYNEQFF. Combining the CDR3 with reference TRBV5-1 and TRBJ2-1 gives the whole variable domain KAGVTQTPRYLIKTRGQQVTLSCSPISGHRSVSWYQQTPGQGLQFLFEYFSETQRNKGNFPGRFSGRQFSNSRSEMNVSTLELGDSALYLCASSWTAAGQGYNEQFFGPGTRLTVL.

V is TRBV11-3 and J is TRBJ2-1; perhaps TRBD2 as D (6 bases). Germline V gene sequence: CDR1 SGHNT, CDR2 YENEEA. V lost 1 base and J 3 bases, leaving 19 bases between the germline ends. The CDR3 totals 18 residues. CDR3: CASSLGFSLGRDYNEQFF. In nucleotides, the CDR3 is TGTGCCAGCAGCTTAGGGTTTTCACTCGGGAGAGACTACAATGAGCAGTTCTTC.

V usage is TRBV10-3 and J usage is TRBJ2-6; D remains ambiguous. This CDR3 region has 16 residues. Germline assignment: CDR1 ENHRY and CDR2 SYGVKD. Between the trimmed V and J ends, which lost 0 bases and 1 base, there was a span of 7 bases. The CDR3 region has the DNA TGTGCCATCAGTGAGTCCACGAGTTCTGGGGCCAACGTCCTGACTTTC. As protein: CAISESTSSGANVLTF.

The chain links TRBV30 to TRBJ2-7; D may be TRBD2 (5 bases). Trimming removed 4 bases from V and 3 bases from J, with 13 bases in between. CDR3 size: 13 residues. Germline CDR1 and CDR2: GTSNPN and SVGIG (reference sequence). CDR3 DNA: TGTGCCTGGATGGACTTGGCTAGCTACGAGCAGTACTTC. Translated, it gives CAWMDLASYEQYF.

The chain links TRBV6-5 to TRBJ2-1, with 12 bases that match TRBD2. V was pared by 0 bases and J by 5 bases, with 2 bases of the junction left unmatched. Germline CDR1 is MNHEY and CDR2 is SVGAGI. The CDR3 loop spans 16 amino acids. The CDR3 sequence: CASSYSTSGSNNEQFF. CDR3 nucleotide sequence: TGTGCCAGCAGTTACTCGACTAGCGGGAGCAACAATGAGCAGTTCTTC.

The chain has TRBV2 and TRBJ2-1, with 8 positions matching TRBD1. The germline gives CDR1 SNHLY, CDR2 FYNNEI. V lost 1 base, J lost 1 base, and 6 bases stayed unmatched. This CDR3 is built from 17 residues. The CDR3 nucleotides read TGTGCCAGCAGTGAAGGGTTGGGACAGGTTTCCTACAATGAGCAGTTCTTC. Amino acids: CASSEGLGQVSYNEQFF.

This chain connects TRBV9 to TRBJ2-1; D not certain. The ends were cut back, 0 bases at V and 5 bases at J, with 3 bases in the middle. Germline CDR1 and CDR2: SGDLS and YYNGEE. The CDR3 has 12 residues. CDR3 DNA sequence: TGTGCCAGCAGCGTAGTCAACAATGAGCAGTTCTTC. Its translation is CASSVVNNEQFF.

The chain combines TRBV18 with TRBJ1-4, with unresolved D. Per germline, CDR1 KGHSH and CDR2 LQKENI. CDR3 length: 16 amino acids. Trimming took off 6 bases at V and 0 bases at J, with 14 bases between the two ends. The CDR3 DNA is TGTGCCAGCTCCCCCGGGATCGAGGCAACTAATGAAAAACTGTTTTTT. It encodes CASSPGIEATNEKLFF. The full variable domain, with the rest looked up from reference TRBV18 and TRBJ1-4, is NAGVMQNPRHLVRRRGQEARLRCSPMKGHSHVYWYRQLPEEGLKFMVYLQKENIIDESGMPKERFSAEFPKEGPSILRIQQVVRGDSAAYFCASSPGIEATNEKLFFGSGTQLSVL.

This chain connects TRBV5-1 to TRBJ1-2; D unclear. Trimming removed 0 bases from V and 4 bases from J, with 10 bases in between. The CDR3 runs 14 residues. From germline, CDR1 is SGHRS and CDR2 YFSETQ. The CDR3 loop reads CASSLAGLSYGYTF. The CDR3 DNA reads TGCGCCAGCAGCTTGGCAGGACTATCCTATGGCTACACCTTC.

This chain joins TRBV25-1 and TRBJ2-2, with 12 bases fitting TRBD2. With 5 bases clipped from V and 4 bases from J, the junction kept 5 bases outside the gene matches. Germline V gene data show CDR1 as MGHDK and CDR2 as SYGVNS. This CDR3 is 16 amino acids long. CDR3 DNA: TGTGCCAGCAGTAAGGGACTAGCGGGTTCCACCGGGGAGCTGTTTTTT. Encoded protein: CASSKGLAGSTGELFF.

The gene calls are TRBV5-1 and TRBJ2-1, with D perhaps TRBD1 (6 bases). Trimming stripped 2 bases from V and 8 bases from J, with 20 bases between. This CDR3 has 16 residues. Germline CDR1 reads SGHRS; CDR2 reads YFSETQ. CDR3 coding DNA: TGCGCCAGCAGCTTCACAGGGCCCCAAATTATCGATGAGCAGTTCTTC. Protein product: CASSFTGPQIIDEQFF.

CDR3 protein: CAWSVAGLITEAFF. The DNA for the CDR3 is TGTGCCTGGAGTGTAGCGGGGCTGATCACTGAAGCTTTCTTT. The rearrangement links TRBV30 to TRBJ1-1; D perhaps matches TRBD1 (5 bases). CDR1 is GTSNPN and CDR2 is SVGIG in the germline V gene (reference sequence). The CDR3 contains 14 residues. The germline V and J ends were trimmed by 0 bases and 4 bases, with 12 bases remaining between them. Looking up the rest from reference TRBV30 and TRBJ1-1 gives the full variable domain: SQTIHQWPATLVQPVGSPLSLECTVEGTSNPNLYWYRQAAGRGLQLLFYSVGIGQISSEVPQNLSASRPQDRQFILSSKKLLLSDSGFYLCAWSVAGLITEAFFGQGTRLTVV.

This chain connects TRBV27 to TRBJ2-1, with D possibly matching TRBD2 (6 bases). Germline V gene sequence: CDR1 MNHEY, CDR2 SMNVEV (reference sequence). The V and J ends lost 2 bases and 0 bases respectively, with 8 bases between them. The CDR3 contains 15 residues. The CDR3 loop reads CASSLGGNSYNEQFF. The CDR3 DNA is TGTGCCAGCAGTTTAGGCGGGAACTCCTACAATGAGCAGTTCTTC.